The T cell receptor beta chain described here comes from a study of beta chain features in type 1 diabetes. Study background: Regarding age, gender and cell yields, patients proved similar to healthy donors.

The CDR3 is made up of 14 amino acids. Germline CDR1 is SGHTA and CDR2 is FQGTGA. The V end lost 4 bases, the J end lost 4 bases, and 12 bases lay between the germline ends. With respect to this clone: What it recognizes is unknown.

CD4+ naive, central memory, regulatory and stem cell-like memory cells were sorted via CD45RO/CCR7/CD25/CD127/CD95/CD27. The study, taken as a whole, reports: Since sequencing was performed on cDNA, cells with high TCR expression could be over-represented.

The investigators reverse transcribed all of the isolated RNA, so they sequenced expressed TCRB transcripts. Mean read depth for naive, central memory and regulatory T cell samples was 3.5 million to 4.5 million reads. TCRdb's copy holds only in-frame clones and misses some; the assay was immunoSEQ multiplex PCR. The repertoire holds about 290,000 clones, with around 7.3% as singletons. The sample taken for sequencing was central memory CD4+ T cells from blood. This clonotype originated in a woman aged 18 to 35 in good health. This sequence joins TRBV7-3 and TRBJ2-3, with a weak D call TRBD1 (6 bases). CDR3 region: CASSYQGMADTQYF. CDR3 nucleotide sequence: TGTGCCAGCAGCTACCAGGGGATGGCAGATACGCAGTATTTT.